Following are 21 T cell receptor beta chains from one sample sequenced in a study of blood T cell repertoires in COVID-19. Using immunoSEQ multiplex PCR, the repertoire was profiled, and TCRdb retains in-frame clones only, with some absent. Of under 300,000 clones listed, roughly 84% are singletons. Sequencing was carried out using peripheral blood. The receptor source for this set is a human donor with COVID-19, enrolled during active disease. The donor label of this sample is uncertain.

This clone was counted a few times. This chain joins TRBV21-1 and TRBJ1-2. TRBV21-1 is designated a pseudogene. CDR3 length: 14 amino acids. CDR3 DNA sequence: TGTGCCAGCAGCACAAGGACGGGAGCCTATGGCTACACCTTC. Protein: CASSTRTGAYGYTF.

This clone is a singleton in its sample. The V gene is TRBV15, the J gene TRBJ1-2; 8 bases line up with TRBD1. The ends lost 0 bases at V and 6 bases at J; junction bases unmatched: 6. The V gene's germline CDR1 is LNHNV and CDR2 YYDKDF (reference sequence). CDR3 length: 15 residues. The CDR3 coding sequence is TGTGCCACCAGCAGAGATGGGACAGGCTCCAATGGCTACACCTTC. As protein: CATSRDGTGSNGYTF.

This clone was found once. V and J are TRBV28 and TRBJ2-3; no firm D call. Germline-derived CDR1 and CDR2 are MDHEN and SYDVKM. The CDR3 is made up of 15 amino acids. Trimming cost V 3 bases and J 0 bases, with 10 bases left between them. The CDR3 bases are TGTGCCAGCAGTTTTAGGATCGGGAGCACAGATACGCAGTATTTT. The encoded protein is CASSFRIGSTDTQYF.

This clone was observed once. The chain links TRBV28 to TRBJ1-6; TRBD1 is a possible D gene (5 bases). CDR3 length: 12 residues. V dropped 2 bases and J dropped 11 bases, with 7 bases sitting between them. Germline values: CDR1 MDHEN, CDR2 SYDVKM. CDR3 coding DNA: TGTGCCAGCAGTTTAAGGGGAACACCCCTCCACTTT. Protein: CASSLRGTPLHF.

The DNA for the CDR3 is TGCGCCAGCAGCCAAGTCCCCAGCGGGAGCGCCTACAATGAGCAGTTCTTC. Translation gives CASSQVPSGSAYNEQFF. The chain has TRBV4-3 and TRBJ2-1; 8 nucleotides agree with TRBD2. Unmatched junction bases numbered 7, after V lost 1 base and J lost 2 bases. Germline-derived CDR1 and CDR2 are LGHNA and YSLEER. The CDR3 is 17 amino acids.

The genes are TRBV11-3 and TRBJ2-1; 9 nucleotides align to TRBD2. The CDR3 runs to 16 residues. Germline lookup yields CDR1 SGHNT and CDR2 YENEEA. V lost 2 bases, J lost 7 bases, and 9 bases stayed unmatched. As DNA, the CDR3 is TGTGCCAGCAGCTTAAGGGGCGGGAGGGCGACAAATGAGCAGTTCTTC. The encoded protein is CASSLRGGRATNEQFF. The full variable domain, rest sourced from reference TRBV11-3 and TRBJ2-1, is EAGVVQSPRYKIIEKKQPVAFWCNPISGHNTLYWYLQNLGQGPELLIRYENEEAVDDSQLPKDRFSAERLKGVDSTLKIQPAELGDSAVYLCASSLRGGRATNEQFFGPGTRLTVL.

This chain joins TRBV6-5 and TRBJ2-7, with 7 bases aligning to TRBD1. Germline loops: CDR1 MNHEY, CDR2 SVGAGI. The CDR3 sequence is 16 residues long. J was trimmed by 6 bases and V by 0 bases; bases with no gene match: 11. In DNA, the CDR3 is TGTGCCAGCAGTTACTCGGTCGACAGGGTGGCGGGCGAGCAGTACTTC. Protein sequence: CASSYSVDRVAGEQYF.

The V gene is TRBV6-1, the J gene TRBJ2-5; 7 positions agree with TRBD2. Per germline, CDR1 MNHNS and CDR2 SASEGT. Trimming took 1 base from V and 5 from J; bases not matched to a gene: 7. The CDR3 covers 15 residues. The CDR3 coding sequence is TGTGCCAGCAGTGAAGTACTAGCGAATTGGGAGACCCAGTACTTC. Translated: CASSEVLANWETQYF.

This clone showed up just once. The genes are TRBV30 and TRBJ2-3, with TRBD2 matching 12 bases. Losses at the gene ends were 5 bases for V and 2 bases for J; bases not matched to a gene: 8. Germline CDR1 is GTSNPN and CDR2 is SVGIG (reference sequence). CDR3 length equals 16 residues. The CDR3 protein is CAWDSRTSGITDTQYF. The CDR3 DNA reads TGTGCCTGGGATTCCCGGACTAGCGGGATCACAGATACGCAGTATTTT.

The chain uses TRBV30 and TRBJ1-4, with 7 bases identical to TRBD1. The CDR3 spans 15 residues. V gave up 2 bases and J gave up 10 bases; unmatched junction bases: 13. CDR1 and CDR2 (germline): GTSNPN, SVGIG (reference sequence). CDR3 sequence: CAWSLRQGEFGKLFF. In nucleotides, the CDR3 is TGTGCCTGGAGTTTACGACAGGGCGAGTTTGGAAAACTGTTTTTT.

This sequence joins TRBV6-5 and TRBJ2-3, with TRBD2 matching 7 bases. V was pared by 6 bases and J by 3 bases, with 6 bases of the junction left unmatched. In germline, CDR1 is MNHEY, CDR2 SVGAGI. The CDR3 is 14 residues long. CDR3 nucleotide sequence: TGTGCCAGCAGGGGGGAGGGCTGGACAGATACGCAGTATTTT. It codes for CASRGEGWTDTQYF.

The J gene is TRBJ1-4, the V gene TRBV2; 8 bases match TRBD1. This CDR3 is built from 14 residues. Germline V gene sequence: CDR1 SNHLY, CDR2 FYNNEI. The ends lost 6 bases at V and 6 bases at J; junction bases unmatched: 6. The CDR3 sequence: CASRQGEIDEKLFF. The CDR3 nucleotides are TGTGCCAGCAGACAGGGGGAAATCGATGAAAAACTGTTTTTT.

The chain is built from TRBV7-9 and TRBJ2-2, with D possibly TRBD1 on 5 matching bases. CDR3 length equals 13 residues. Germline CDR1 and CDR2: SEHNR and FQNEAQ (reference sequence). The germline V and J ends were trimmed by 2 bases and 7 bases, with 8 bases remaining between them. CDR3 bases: TGTGCCAGCAGCTTAAAAGGGGACGGGGAGCTGTTTTTT. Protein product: CASSLKGDGELFF.

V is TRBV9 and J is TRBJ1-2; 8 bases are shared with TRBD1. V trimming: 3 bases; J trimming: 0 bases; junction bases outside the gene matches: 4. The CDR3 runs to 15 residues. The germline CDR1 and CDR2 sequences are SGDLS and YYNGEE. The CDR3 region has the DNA TGTGCCAGCAGCGGAACGACAGGGGCTAACTATGGCTACACCTTC. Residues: CASSGTTGANYGYTF.

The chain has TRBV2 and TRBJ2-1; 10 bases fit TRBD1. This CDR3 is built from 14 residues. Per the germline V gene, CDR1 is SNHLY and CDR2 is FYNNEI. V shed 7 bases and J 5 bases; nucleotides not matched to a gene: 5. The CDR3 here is CASKTGTGDNEQFF. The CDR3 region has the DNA TGTGCCAGCAAAACCGGGACAGGGGACAATGAGCAGTTCTTC.

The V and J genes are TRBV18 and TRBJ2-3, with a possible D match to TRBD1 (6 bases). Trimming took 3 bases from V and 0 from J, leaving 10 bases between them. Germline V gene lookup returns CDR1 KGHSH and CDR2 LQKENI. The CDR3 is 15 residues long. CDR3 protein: CASSPWDTSTDTQYF. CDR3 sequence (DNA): TGTGCCAGCTCACCCTGGGACACCAGCACAGATACGCAGTATTTT.

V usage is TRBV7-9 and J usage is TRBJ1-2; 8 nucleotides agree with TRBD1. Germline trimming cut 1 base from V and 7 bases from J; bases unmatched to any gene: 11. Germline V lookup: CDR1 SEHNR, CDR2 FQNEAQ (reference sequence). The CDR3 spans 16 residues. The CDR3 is CASSLVGRTGFAGYTF. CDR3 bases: TGTGCCAGCAGCTTAGTAGGGCGGACAGGGTTCGCTGGCTACACCTTC.

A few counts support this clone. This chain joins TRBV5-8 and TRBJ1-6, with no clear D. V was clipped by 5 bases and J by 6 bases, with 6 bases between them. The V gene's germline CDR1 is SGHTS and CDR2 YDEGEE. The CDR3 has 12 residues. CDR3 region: CASSPINSPLHF. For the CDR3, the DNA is TGTGCCAGCAGTCCAATTAATTCACCCCTCCACTTT.

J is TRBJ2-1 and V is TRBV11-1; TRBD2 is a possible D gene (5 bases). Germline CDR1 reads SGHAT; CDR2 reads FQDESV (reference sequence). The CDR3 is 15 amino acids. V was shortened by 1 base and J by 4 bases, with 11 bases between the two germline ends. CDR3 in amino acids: CASSLVASTYNEQFF. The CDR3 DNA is TGTGCCAGCAGCTTAGTCGCTAGCACATACAATGAGCAGTTCTTC. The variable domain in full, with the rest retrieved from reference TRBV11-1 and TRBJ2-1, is EAEVAQSPRYKITEKSQAVAFWCDPISGHATLYWYRQILGQGPELLVQFQDESVVDDSQLPKDRFSAERLKGVDSTLKIQPAELGDSAMYLCASSLVASTYNEQFFGPGTRLTVL.

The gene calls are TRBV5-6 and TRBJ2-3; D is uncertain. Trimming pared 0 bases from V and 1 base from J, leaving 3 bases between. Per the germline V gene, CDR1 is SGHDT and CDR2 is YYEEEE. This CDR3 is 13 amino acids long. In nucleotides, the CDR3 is TGTGCCAGCAGCTTGGAGCGCACAGATACGCAGTATTTT. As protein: CASSLERTDTQYF.

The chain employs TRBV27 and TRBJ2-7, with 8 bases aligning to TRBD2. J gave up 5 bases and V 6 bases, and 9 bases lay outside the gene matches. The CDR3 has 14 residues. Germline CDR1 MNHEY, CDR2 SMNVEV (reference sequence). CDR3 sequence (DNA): TGTGCCAGCAGGCCAGCGGGAGTTACCAACGAGCAGTACTTC. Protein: CASRPAGVTNEQYF.